The clone carrying this TCR beta chain was counted once. The data belong to a study of glioma-infiltrating T cells after dendritic cell vaccination. Study as a whole: Treatment, given 2003 to 2012, was autologous tumor lysate-pulsed dendritic cell vaccination.

This table comes from immunoSEQ multiplex PCR, and its TCRdb copy is limited to in-frame clones, with some not included. The sample includes approximately 50,000 clones, over 75% seen only once; the top ten take 5.3%. Trimming took 5 bases from V and 8 from J, leaving 15 bases between them. Germline CDR1 is SEHNR and CDR2 is FQNEAQ (reference sequence). The CDR3 loop spans 13 amino acids. Indicated time point: after dendritic cell vaccination, including at tumor progression/relapse. The sequence came from a human donor with glioblastoma. The source was blood, collected after dendritic cell vaccination. V usage is TRBV7-9 and J usage is TRBJ1-1; D is uncertain. The CDR3 region has the DNA TGTGCCAGCAGCCCCGCGGGTGAGGCCGAAGCTTTCTTT. Its translation: CASSPAGEAEAFF.